This T cell receptor (beta chain) was identified during a study of blood T cell repertoires in COVID-19. Turning to the study itself: COVID-19 samples, acute and convalescent, were from the United States, Italy and Spain. The cDNA or gDNA used as material had been derived from T cells, B-cell-depleted T cells, or PBMCs.

As handled by the study authors: Amplifying reference gene primers gave estimates of nucleated cell counts. Method: immunoSEQ multiplex PCR; TCRdb's copy keeps in-frame clones and lacks some. Clone size and the V and J calls come from that table; the DNA yielded D and trimming. The table shows about 100,000 clones, with 75% to 90% occurring only once. The TCR sequence derives from a man aged 60-69 years with acute or convalescent COVID-19. The source material was peripheral blood.

CDR3 residues: CASSSSSGSNQYF. CDR3 sequence (DNA): TGTGCCAGCAGCTCATCTAGCGGGAGTAACCAGTACTTC. The chain links TRBV11-2 to TRBJ2-5; 10 nucleotides match TRBD2. From germline, CDR1 is SGHAT and CDR2 FQNNGV. The CDR3 is 13 residues long. V lost 4 bases and J lost 10; bases outside the gene matches: 6.